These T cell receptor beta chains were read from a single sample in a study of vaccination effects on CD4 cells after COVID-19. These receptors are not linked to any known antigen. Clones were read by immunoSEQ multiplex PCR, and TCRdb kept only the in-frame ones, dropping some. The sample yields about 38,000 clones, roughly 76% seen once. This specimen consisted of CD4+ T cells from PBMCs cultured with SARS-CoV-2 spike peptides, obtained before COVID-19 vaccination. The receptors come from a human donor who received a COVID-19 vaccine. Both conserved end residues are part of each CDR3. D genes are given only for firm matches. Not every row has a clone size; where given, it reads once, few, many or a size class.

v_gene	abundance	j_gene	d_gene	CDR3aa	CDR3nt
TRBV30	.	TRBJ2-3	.	CAWSGRQITSTDTQYF	TGTGCCTGGAGTGGTCGACAGATTACTAGCACAGATACGCAGTATTTT
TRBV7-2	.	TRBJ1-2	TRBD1	CASSSDRGPYGYTF	TGTGCCAGCAGCTCGGACAGGGGGCCCTATGGCTACACCTTC
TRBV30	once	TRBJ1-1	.	CAWSLTARMGAFF	TGTGCCTGGAGTCTCACGGCCAGGATGGGGGCTTTCTTT
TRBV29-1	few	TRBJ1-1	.	CSATGQRNTEAFF	TGCAGCGCCACAGGGCAGCGGAACACTGAAGCTTTCTTT
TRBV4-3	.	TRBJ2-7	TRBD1	CASSQGQGAYEQYF	TGCGCCAGCAGCCAGGGACAGGGGGCCTACGAGCAGTACTTC
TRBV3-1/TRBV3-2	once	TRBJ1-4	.	CASSQGGRQAEKLFF	TGTGCCAGCAGCCAAGGCGGCAGGCAGGCTGAAAAACTGTTTTTT
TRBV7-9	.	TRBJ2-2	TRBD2	CASRLAGGGGTGELFF	TGTGCCAGTCGACTAGCGGGAGGTGGGGGCACCGGGGAGCTGTTTTTT
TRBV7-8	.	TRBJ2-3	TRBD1	CAVTGAGVRDTQYF	TGTGCCGTAACAGGGGCAGGGGTAAGGGATACGCAGTATTTT
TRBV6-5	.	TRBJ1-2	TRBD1	CASSYGTAGNYGYTF	TGTGCCAGCAGTTACGGGACAGCGGGGAACTATGGCTACACCTTC
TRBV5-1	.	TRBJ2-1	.	CASSLGGGSYNEQFF	TGCGCCAGCAGCTTAGGAGGAGGCTCCTACAATGAGCAGTTCTTC
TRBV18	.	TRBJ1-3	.	CASSQSETAGSFGNTIYF	TGTGCCAGCTCACAAAGTGAAACAGCAGGGAGTTTTGGAAACACCATATATTTT
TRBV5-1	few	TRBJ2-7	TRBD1	CASSLGVTGGLYEQYF	TGCGCCAGCAGCTTGGGGGTGACAGGGGGCTTATACGAGCAGTACTTC
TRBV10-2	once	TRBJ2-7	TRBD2	CASSDPAGDPYEQYF	TGCGCCAGCAGTGATCCAGCGGGAGATCCCTACGAGCAGTACTTC
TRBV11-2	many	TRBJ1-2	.	CASSLEATVYGYTF	TGTGCCAGCAGCTTAGAGGCGACAGTTTATGGCTACACCTTC
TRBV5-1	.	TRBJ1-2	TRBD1	CASSPRDSNYGYTF	TGCGCCAGCAGCCCAAGGGACAGTAACTATGGCTACACCTTC
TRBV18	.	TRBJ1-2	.	CASSPPGGDGYTF	TGTGCCAGCTCACCCCCGGGCGGGGATGGCTACACCTTC
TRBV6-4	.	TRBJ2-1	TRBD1	CASSVRTGWDEQFF	TGTGCCAGCAGTGTACGGACAGGGTGGGATGAGCAGTTCTTC
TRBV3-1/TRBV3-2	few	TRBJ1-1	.	CASSQGQRFGTAFF	TGTGCCAGCAGCCAAGGACAGCGCTTCGGGACCGCTTTCTTT
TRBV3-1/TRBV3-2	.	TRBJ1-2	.	CASSQSSHGYTF	TGTGCCAGCAGCCAGTCCAGTCATGGCTACACCTTC
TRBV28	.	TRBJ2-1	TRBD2	CASSRPLAGAVFF	TGTGCCAGCAGTCGCCCCCTAGCGGGAGCGGTGTTCTTC
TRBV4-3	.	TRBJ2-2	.	CASSQEGGPNTGELFF	TGCGCCAGCAGCCAAGAAGGGGGACCAAACACCGGGGAGCTGTTTTTT
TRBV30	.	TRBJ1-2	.	CGRGAPLGGYTF	TGTGGGCGGGGGGCCCCCCTCGGTGGCTACACCTTC
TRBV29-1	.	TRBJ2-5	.	CSVRGWETQYF	TGCAGCGTCCGGGGATGGGAGACCCAGTACTTC
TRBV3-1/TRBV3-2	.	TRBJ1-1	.	CASSQAVNTEAFF	TGTGCCAGCAGCCAAGCCGTGAACACTGAAGCTTTCTTT
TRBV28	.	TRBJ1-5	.	CASSPSWREQPQHF	TGTGCCAGCAGTCCCTCATGGAGGGAGCAGCCCCAGCATTTT
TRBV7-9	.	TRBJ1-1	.	CASSLEWWQQNTEAFF	TGTGCCAGCAGCTTAGAATGGTGGCAGCAGAACACTGAAGCTTTCTTT
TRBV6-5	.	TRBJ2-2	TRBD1	CASSRTGDPGELFF	TGTGCCAGCAGTCGGACAGGGGACCCCGGGGAGCTGTTTTTT
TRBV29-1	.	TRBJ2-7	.	CSVTGGSSYEQYF	TGCAGCGTTACTGGTGGGAGCTCCTACGAGCAGTACTTC
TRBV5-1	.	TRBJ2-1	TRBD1	CASSSIRGPSYNEQFF	TGCGCCAGCAGCTCGATAAGGGGGCCCTCCTACAATGAGCAGTTCTTC
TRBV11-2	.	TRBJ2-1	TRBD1	CASSFALGQGHNEQFF	TGTGCCAGCAGCTTCGCCCTAGGACAGGGACACAATGAGCAGTTCTTC
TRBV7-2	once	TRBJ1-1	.	CASSLSGGVRNTEAFF	TGTGCCAGCAGCTTATCGGGGGGCGTAAGGAACACTGAAGCTTTCTTT
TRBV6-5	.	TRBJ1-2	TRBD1	CASSVDRGGNYGYTF	TGTGCCAGCAGCGTCGACAGGGGCGGCAACTATGGCTACACCTTC
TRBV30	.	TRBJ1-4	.	CAWSEGITNEKLFF	TGTGCCTGGAGTGAGGGTATAACTAATGAAAAACTGTTTTTT
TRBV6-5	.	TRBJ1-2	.	CASSYRQDNYGYTF	TGTGCCAGCAGTTACCGTCAGGACAACTATGGCTACACCTTC
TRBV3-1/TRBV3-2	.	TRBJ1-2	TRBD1	CASSQGTGGRGYGYTF	TGTGCCAGCAGCCAAGGGACAGGGGGCAGAGGCTATGGCTACACCTTC
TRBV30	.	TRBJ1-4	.	CAWTTGLREKLFF	TGTGCCTGGACTACAGGGTTACGGGAAAAACTGTTTTTT
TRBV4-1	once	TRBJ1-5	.	CASRPTRDRNQPQHF	TGCGCCAGCAGGCCTACCCGAGACCGCAATCAGCCCCAGCATTTT
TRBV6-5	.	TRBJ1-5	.	CASSYLRTGNQPQHF	TGTGCCAGCAGTTACCTTAGGACGGGCAATCAGCCCCAGCATTTT
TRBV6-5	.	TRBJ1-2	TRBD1	CASSSTGSGYTF	TGTGCCAGCAGTTCGACAGGGAGTGGCTACACCTTC
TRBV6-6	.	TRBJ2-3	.	CASSYSRPDTQYF	TGTGCCAGCAGTTACTCCCGTCCAGATACGCAGTATTTT
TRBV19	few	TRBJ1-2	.	CASSIPGIYGYTF	TGTGCCAGTAGTATCCCAGGGATCTATGGCTACACCTTC
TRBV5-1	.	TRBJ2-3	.	CASSLDGTDTQYF	TGCGCCAGCAGCTTGGATGGCACAGATACGCAGTATTTT
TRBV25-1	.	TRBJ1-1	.	CASSGAGQHTEAFF	TGTGCCAGCAGTGGAGCGGGGCAGCACACTGAAGCTTTCTTT
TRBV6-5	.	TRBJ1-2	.	CASRSGGNYGYTF	TGTGCCAGCCGTTCGGGGGGAAACTATGGCTACACCTTC
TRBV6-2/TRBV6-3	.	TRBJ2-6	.	CASSYQMGQPSGIAGANVLTF	TGTGCCAGCAGTTACCAGATGGGACAGCCCAGCGGGATAGCTGGGGCCAACGTCCTGACTTTC
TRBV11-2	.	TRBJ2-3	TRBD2	CASSLESGGPSPQYF	TGTGCCAGCAGCTTAGAGTCGGGAGGGCCATCTCCGCAGTATTTT
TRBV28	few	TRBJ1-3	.	CASSLFGGGLGGNTIYF	TGTGCCAGCAGTTTATTTGGGGGGGGCTTGGGTGGAAACACCATATATTTT
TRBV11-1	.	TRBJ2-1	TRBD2	CASSSSGGAGGQFF	TGTGCCAGCAGCTCTAGCGGGGGGGCCGGGGGGCAGTTCTTC
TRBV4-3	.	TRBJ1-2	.	CASSQSIRRTNYGYTF	TGCGCCAGCAGCCAATCGATCAGGAGAACTAACTATGGCTACACCTTC
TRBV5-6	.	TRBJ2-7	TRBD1	CASSLSPGQGNFVYEQYF	TGTGCCAGCAGCTTATCACCGGGACAGGGAAATTTCGTCTACGAGCAGTACTTC
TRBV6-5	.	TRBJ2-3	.	CASSYSGDTQYF	TGTGCCAGCAGTTACTCGGGAGATACGCAGTATTTT
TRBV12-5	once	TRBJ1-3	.	CASGPRGISGNTIYF	TGTGCTAGTGGTCCCCGGGGGATTAGTGGAAACACCATATATTTT
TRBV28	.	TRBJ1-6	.	CASSLVVARGWSPLHF	TGTGCCAGCAGTTTAGTAGTAGCCAGGGGATGGTCACCCCTCCACTTT
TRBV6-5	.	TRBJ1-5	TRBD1	CASSRQGGQPQHF	TGTGCCAGCAGCAGACAGGGGGGTCAGCCCCAGCATTTT
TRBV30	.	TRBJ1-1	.	CAWKAGGPEAFF	TGTGCCTGGAAGGCTGGGGGTCCTGAAGCTTTCTTT
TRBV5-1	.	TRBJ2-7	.	CASSIGTSYEQYF	TGCGCCAGCAGCATCGGGACAAGCTACGAGCAGTACTTC
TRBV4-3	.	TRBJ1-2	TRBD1	CASSQDRTGRWYGYTF	TGCGCCAGCAGCCAAGACCGGACAGGGCGGTGGTATGGCTACACCTTC
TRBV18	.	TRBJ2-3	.	CASSPRPTVGTDTQYF	TGTGCCAGCTCACCACGGCCAACCGTGGGCACAGATACGCAGTATTTT
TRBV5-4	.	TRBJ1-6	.	CASSVRTGPNSPLHF	TGTGCCAGCAGCGTCCGGACTGGCCCTAATTCACCCCTCCACTTT
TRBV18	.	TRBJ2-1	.	CASSPPSRRYNEQFF	TGTGCCAGCTCACCACCTAGCAGGAGGTACAATGAGCAGTTCTTC